The clone carrying this T cell receptor (beta chain) is a singleton in its sample. No antigen is known for it. The CDR3 has 15 amino acids. Germline CDR1 reads SGHRS; CDR2 reads YFSETQ. With 2 bases clipped from V and 6 bases from J, the junction kept 5 bases outside the gene matches. The sample belongs to a study of metastatic and nonmetastatic thyroid tumors. Study details: It was across blood and tumor or nodule tissue from malignant and benign thyroid patients that repertoires were compared. Study-level points and caveats: As reported, TCR beta diversity in blood and tumor was significantly higher in malignant thyroid tumors than in benign nodules.

Original methodology: Between-group CDR3 differences, defined by clinicopathological status, yielded a distant-metastasis classifier for papillary thyroid cancer. With MiXCR, TCRdb called clones anew from the PCR reads. Here the V and J calls rest on TCRdb's processing, not on the authors' analysis. The sample records about 20,000 clones, roughly 23% being singletons. Before thyroid surgery, none of the patients had received any treatment. This chain connects TRBV5-1 to TRBJ2-1, with 10 bases aligning to TRBD2. Sample: blood. The receptor's source is a male donor with papillary thyroid cancer or a benign thyroid nodule (not recorded which). Some clones in this sample may be carry-over from other donors' samples. This chain's CDR3 is CASSLGLAGVNEQFF. The CDR3 DNA follows: TGCGCCAGCAGCTTAGGGCTAGCGGGGGTCAATGAGCAGTTCTTC.